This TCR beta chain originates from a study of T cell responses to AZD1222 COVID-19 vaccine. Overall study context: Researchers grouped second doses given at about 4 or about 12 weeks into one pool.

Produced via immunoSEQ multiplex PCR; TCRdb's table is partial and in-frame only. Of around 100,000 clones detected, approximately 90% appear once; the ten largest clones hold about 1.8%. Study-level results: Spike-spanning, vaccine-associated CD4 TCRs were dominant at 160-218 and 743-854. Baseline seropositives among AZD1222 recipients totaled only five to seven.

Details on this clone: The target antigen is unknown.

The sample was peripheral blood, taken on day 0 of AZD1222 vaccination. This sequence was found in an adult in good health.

The DNA for the CDR3 is TGTGCCAGCAGCCCGTATACCAACGGGGGGGATGAGCAGTTCTTC. Translation: CASSPYTNGGDEQFF. This sequence joins TRBV4-2 and TRBJ2-1; 8 nucleotides line up with TRBD2. CDR1 is LGHNA and CDR2 is YNFKEQ in the germline V gene. Trimming cost V 4 bases and J 8 bases; bases outside gene matches: 10. The CDR3 consists of 15 residues.